This T cell receptor beta chain came from a study of cytomegalovirus exposure and HLA in healthy donors. Study-level findings and limits: A prior analysis recorded that most TCR beta V segments were productive about 90% or about 30% of the time. Relative to the roughly 700-donor mean, N-insertions were reportedly fewer in an Asian-associated ancestry cluster in a later analysis. Later, an analysis showed that TCR beta chains associated with HLA were more clonally expanded than others that were equally common.

The count of this clone is one. Antigen specificity is unknown. Other DNA sequences in this sample translate to the same CDR3. CDR1 LGHNA and CDR2 YSLEER come from the germline V gene. CDR3 size: 15 residues. Trimming cost V 0 bases and J 4 bases, with 10 bases left between them. Primers included in the PCR were 60 Vbeta and 13 Jbeta primers. Measured with immunoSEQ multiplex PCR; TCRdb has only the in-frame clones, and not every one. The sample consists of tens of thousands of clones, 65% to 85% of them appearing once. The sequenced material came from PBMCs. The J gene is TRBJ1-3, the V gene TRBV4-3; TRBD1 might be the D (5 bases). The sequence was obtained from a man aged 60-69 years in good health and CMV-seropositive. The CDR3 here is CASSQDTGGGNTIYF. The CDR3 region has the DNA TGCGCCAGCAGCCAAGATACGGGGGGAGGAAACACCATATATTTT.